The 14 T cell receptor beta chains reported below all come from one sample, sequenced in a study of control samples from healthy donors and cancer patients. Assay used: immunoSEQ multiplex PCR; TCRdb lists only in-frame clones, some missing. This table holds some 80,000 clones, roughly 91% found once. Sequenced input: blood. These receptors all come from a man between 50 and 59 years old in good health.

This sequence joins TRBV25-1 and TRBJ2-7; D remains ambiguous. The CDR3 runs 12 residues. Trimming left V 11 bases short and J 3 bases short, with 14 bases between. Germline V gene lookup returns CDR1 MGHDK and CDR2 SYGVNS. The CDR3 is CAAAENYYEQYF. For the CDR3, the DNA is TGTGCCGCGGCAGAAAATTACTACGAGCAGTACTTC.

A few counts support this clone. This chain connects TRBV2 to TRBJ2-2; no definite D call. Germline values: CDR1 SNHLY, CDR2 FYNNEI. Trimming shortened V by 3 bases and J by 8 bases, and 16 bases separated the two germline ends. The CDR3 totals 15 residues. The CDR3: CASSDGGVGSGELFF. In DNA, the CDR3 is TGTGCCAGCAGTGATGGTGGGGTAGGGTCTGGGGAGCTGTTTTTT.

The chain recombines TRBV27 with TRBJ1-4, with D possibly being TRBD1 (5 bases). The CDR3 runs to 15 residues. The ends were cut back, 2 bases at V and 7 bases at J, with 14 bases in the middle. Germline CDR1 MNHEY, CDR2 SMNVEV (reference sequence). CDR3 residues: CASSLNGALGEKLFF. The CDR3 bases are TGTGCCAGCAGTTTAAATGGGGCGCTCGGTGAAAAACTGTTTTTT.

The V call is TRBV30, the J call TRBJ2-3, with TRBD2 identical over 12 bases. The CDR3 extends over 17 amino acids. Germline V gives CDR1 GTSNPN, CDR2 SVGIG (reference sequence). Trimming took 3 bases from V and 0 from J; bases not matched to a gene: 7. CDR3 sequence reads: CAWSPPGLAGSTDTQYF. For the CDR3, the DNA is TGTGCCTGGAGCCCTCCCGGACTAGCGGGGAGCACAGATACGCAGTATTTT.

This clone was found a few times. The same CDR3 arises from other DNA sequences in this sample as well. This rearrangement joins TRBV5-8 to TRBJ2-7; D remains ambiguous. Germline V gene data show CDR1 as SGHTS and CDR2 as YDEGEE. The CDR3 sequence is 12 residues long. With 4 bases removed from V and 3 bases from J, the gap between germline ends came to 8 bases. The chain's CDR3 is CASSLDLYEQYF. CDR3 DNA sequence: TGTGCCAGCAGCCTGGACCTCTACGAGCAGTACTTC.

This sequence joins TRBV29-1 and TRBJ1-2; D remains ambiguous. Trimming pared 1 base from V and 2 bases from J, leaving 11 bases between. CDR1 SQVTM and CDR2 ANQGSEA come from the germline V gene. This CDR3 has 14 residues. The CDR3 spells CSVEGARQNYGYTF. CDR3 bases: TGCAGCGTTGAAGGCGCCAGGCAAAACTATGGCTACACCTTC.

The V gene is TRBV5-4, the J gene TRBJ2-2; a possible D gene is TRBD2 (7 bases). CDR1 is SGHNT, CDR2 YYREEE, per germline (reference sequence). V shed 6 bases and J shed 6 bases, with 15 bases lying between them. This CDR3 is built from 14 residues. The CDR3 here is CASTPRGGPGELFF. In DNA form, the CDR3 reads TGTGCCAGCACCCCAAGGGGGGGGCCCGGGGAGCTGTTTTTT.

The gene calls are TRBV13 and TRBJ2-3; 7 bases are shared with TRBD1. The ends lost 5 bases at V and 5 bases at J; junction bases unmatched: 10. Germline loops: CDR1 PRHDT, CDR2 FYEKMQ (reference sequence). CDR3 length: 15 amino acids. DNA for the CDR3: TGTGCCAGCAGCCAACAGGGGAATAGTATAGATACGCAGTATTTT. Its protein is CASSQQGNSIDTQYF.

The V and J genes are TRBV5-1 and TRBJ1-1, with D possibly matching TRBD1 (5 bases). From germline, CDR1 is SGHRS and CDR2 YFSETQ. The CDR3 is made up of 17 amino acids. Trimming removed 5 bases from V and 5 bases from J, with 25 bases in between. This CDR3 reads CASSSRAGGGVGTEAFF. DNA for the CDR3: TGCGCCAGCAGTTCCCGGGCCGGAGGAGGGGTAGGGACTGAAGCTTTCTTT.

The chain couples TRBV7-9 to TRBJ2-5, with 8 nucleotides matching TRBD1. Trimming took 4 bases from V and 5 from J; bases not matched to a gene: 9. The CDR3 extends over 15 amino acids. Germline V gene lookup returns CDR1 SEHNR and CDR2 FQNEAQ (reference sequence). CDR3 residues: CASSSTQGASETQYF. The CDR3 bases are TGTGCCAGCAGCTCCACGCAGGGGGCAAGTGAGACCCAGTACTTC.

The chain links TRBV5-1 to TRBJ1-6; no clear D gene. V lost 0 bases and J 3 bases, leaving 7 bases between the germline ends. Germline V gene lookup returns CDR1 SGHRS and CDR2 YFSETQ. This CDR3 comprises 15 residues. The CDR3 DNA follows: TGCGCCAGCAGCTTGGTCGGGTTCTATAATTCACCCCTCCACTTT. Translating gives CASSLVGFYNSPLHF.

The chain links TRBV9 to TRBJ2-3; the match to TRBD2 covers 15 bases. This CDR3 spans 17 amino acids. The ends lost 4 bases at V and 6 bases at J; junction bases unmatched: 9. The V gene's germline CDR1 is SGDLS and CDR2 YYNGEE. CDR3 loop: CASSPGTSGGNRDTQYF. The CDR3 nucleotides are TGTGCCAGCAGCCCAGGGACTAGCGGGGGGAATCGGGATACGCAGTATTTT.

The chain is built from TRBV29-1 and TRBJ1-1; TRBD1 aligns across 12 bases. Germline values: CDR1 SQVTM, CDR2 ANQGSEA. With 5 bases clipped from V and 8 bases from J, the junction kept 12 bases outside the gene matches. The CDR3 runs 15 residues. Here the CDR3 reads CSVSPGGQGALEAFF. As DNA, the CDR3 is TGCAGCGTTTCCCCCGGGGGACAGGGGGCTTTAGAAGCTTTCTTT.

The V and J genes are TRBV7-6 and TRBJ2-5; TRBD1 agrees at 9 bases. V shed 3 bases and J 4 bases; nucleotides not matched to a gene: 9. CDR3 length: 16 residues. Per germline, CDR1 SGHVS and CDR2 FNYEAQ. The CDR3 protein is CASSLRTGDVGETQYF. As DNA, the CDR3 is TGTGCCAGCAGCTTGCGGACAGGGGACGTTGGAGAGACCCAGTACTTC.